Below, 15 T cell receptor beta chains from the same sample are listed, as sequenced in a study of breast tumors, draining lymph nodes, adjacent tissues. MiXCR, applied by TCRdb to the multiplex PCR reads, yields one record per CDR3 protein. The repertoire includes 270,000 or so distinct CDR3 sequences, around 30% of them detected once, and around 1% sits in the top ten. Axillary draining lymph nodes of breast cancer patients supplied the node samples. The material sequenced was axillary lymph node tissue. The receptors were gathered from a female donor with breast cancer. Some clones in this sample may be carry-over from other donors' samples.

This clonotype was detected a few times. The chain links TRBV18 to TRBJ1-6, with 7 bases that match TRBD1. Germline V gene lookup returns CDR1 KGHSH and CDR2 LQKENI. The CDR3 runs 16 residues. V was clipped by 4 bases and J by 9 bases; unmatched bases: 12. As DNA, the CDR3 is TGTGCCAGCTCACTCCAGCCGACAGGGCTGGGTTCACCCCTCCACTTT. It is translated as CASSLQPTGLGSPLHF.

Note on this clonotype: A much bigger clone sits one base away, suggesting this may be a read error. The J gene is TRBJ2-1, the V gene TRBV11-2, with 8 nucleotides matching TRBD2. Germline values: CDR1 SGHAT, CDR2 FQNNGV. This CDR3 region has 18 residues. Trimming removed 1 base from V and 3 bases from J; junction bases left unmatched: 11. The CDR3 loop reads CASSLARGPLAGYNEQFF. The CDR3 DNA reads as TGTGCCAGCAGCTTAGCTCGCGGGCCGCTAGCGGGCTACAATGAGCAGTTCTTC.

On this clonotype: The junction and the germline gene differ at one end; a read error may be behind it. The rearrangement joins TRBV7-2 to TRBJ1-3, with D hard to call. CDR1 and CDR2 from the germline V gene are SGHTA and FQGNSA. The CDR3 contains 16 residues. In DNA form, the CDR3 reads TGTGCCAGCAGCTTCCGATCACACTGCTCTGGAAACACCCTATATTTT. Translation gives CASSFRSHCSGNTLYF.

V is TRBV15 and J is TRBJ2-3; D is possibly TRBD2 (5 bases). CDR3 size: 16 residues. V was shortened by 3 bases and J by 1 base, with 14 bases between the two germline ends. Germline values: CDR1 LNHNV, CDR2 YYDKDF (reference sequence). The CDR3 DNA sequence: TGTGCCACCAGCAGCTTGGTCGAGGGCGGCACAGATACGCAGTATTTT. As protein: CATSSLVEGGTDTQYF.

This clonotype has at least ten counts. The chain links TRBV20-1 to TRBJ2-7, with D maybe TRBD2 (6 bases). Germline V gives CDR1 DFQATT, CDR2 SNEGSKA (reference sequence). V lost 6 bases and J 0 bases, leaving 15 bases between the germline ends. This CDR3 has 14 amino acids. In DNA form, the CDR3 reads TGCAGTGCAAGGGGACTCCTCGACTCCTACGAGCAGTACTTC. Translating gives CSARGLLDSYEQYF.

The chain employs TRBV24-1 and TRBJ1-4, with TRBD1 identical over 7 bases. This CDR3 is built from 13 residues. Unmatched junction bases numbered 2, after V lost 7 bases and J lost 4 bases. Germline lookup yields CDR1 KGHDR and CDR2 SFDVKD. CDR3 loop: CATRDRRNEKLFF. In nucleotides, the CDR3 is TGTGCCACCAGGGACAGGCGTAATGAAAAACTGTTTTTT.

There are many counts of this clonotype. The chain is built from TRBV6-5 and TRBJ2-1; the D gene is possibly TRBD1 (5 bases). Germline V gene data show CDR1 as MNHEY and CDR2 as SVGAGI. The CDR3 has 15 amino acids. V was shortened by 0 bases and J by 8 bases, with 14 bases between the two germline ends. CDR3 region: CASSYSTQGQDEQFF. DNA of the CDR3: TGTGCCAGCAGTTACTCGACCCAGGGTCAGGATGAGCAGTTCTTC.

Worth noting for this clonotype: A much larger clone differs from this one at a single base, so this may be a read error. This rearrangement joins TRBV4-2 to TRBJ2-2; D is unresolved. The V end was cut by 4 bases, the J end by 5 bases, with 11 bases between. The CDR3 runs to 14 residues. CDR1 is LGHNA, CDR2 YNFKEQ, per germline. CDR3 bases: TGTGCCAGCAGCCGAGATTACGGGACCGGGGAGCTGTTTTTT. Amino acid sequence: CASSRDYGTGELFF.

This clonotype was seen ten or more times. The chain carries TRBV9 and TRBJ2-7; tentatively, D is TRBD2 (5 bases). The germline CDR1 and CDR2 sequences are SGDLS and YYNGEE. There are 15 residues in the CDR3. V lost 4 bases and J lost 3, with 17 bases in between. The CDR3 bases are TGTGCCAGCAGCACTGGACTCCGAGGCCACTACGAGCAGTACTTC. The encoded protein is CASSTGLRGHYEQYF.

The chain couples TRBV19 to TRBJ2-4; 15 bases agree with TRBD2. The trim removed 5 bases at V and 1 base at J, leaving 9 bases unmatched. The CDR3 consists of 19 residues. Germline assignment: CDR1 LNHDA and CDR2 SQIVND (reference sequence). The chain's CDR3 is CASSSAGLAGGWAKNIQYF. DNA for the CDR3: TGTGCCAGTAGTTCGGCGGGACTAGCGGGAGGTTGGGCCAAAAACATTCAGTACTTC.

As to this clonotype: Sequence at one end of the junction differs from germline and may be a read error. In nucleotides, the CDR3 is TGTGCCAGCAGCGTAACAGGCGGGGTCTCCTATAATTCGCCCCTCCACTTT. It encodes CASSVTGGVSYNSPLHF. This chain joins TRBV7-9 and TRBJ1-6; TRBD1 might be the D (5 bases). CDR1 is SEHNR and CDR2 is FQNEAQ in the germline V gene (reference sequence). The CDR3 is 17 residues long.

In its sample, this clonotype was seen many times. V gene TRBV4-1 combines with J gene TRBJ2-7; 12 positions match TRBD2. Germline V gene lookup returns CDR1 MGHRA and CDR2 YSYEKL. The junction had 4 bases not matched to a gene; V was cut back by 2 bases and J by 5 bases. The CDR3 has 15 residues. CDR3 sequence reads: CASSQRLAGVDEQYF. CDR3 coding DNA: TGCGCCAGCAGCCAAAGACTAGCGGGAGTTGACGAGCAGTACTTC.

This clonotype has a count of ten or more. The rearrangement joins TRBV7-9 to TRBJ2-3, with unresolved D. The CDR3 is made up of 13 amino acids. V lost 5 bases and J 3 bases, leaving 9 bases between the germline ends. The V gene's germline CDR1 is SEHNR and CDR2 FQNEAQ (reference sequence). The CDR3 DNA reads as TGTGCCAGCAGCCCAGTGGGGACAGATACGCAGTATTTT. Translated: CASSPVGTDTQYF.

This clonotype was observed once. Since a much larger clone is just one base distant, this may be a read error. The chain has TRBV12-3 or TRBV12-4 and TRBJ2-1, with D hard to call. Trimming removed 11 bases at V and 7 bases at J, with 15 bases between. The CDR3 extends over 12 amino acids. The CDR3 loop reads CACTSIMNEQFF. The DNA of the CDR3 is TGTGCCTGCACCAGTATAATGAATGAGCAGTTCTTC.

This clonotype was seen a handful of times. V is TRBV6-2 or TRBV6-3 and J is TRBJ2-1, with D perhaps matching TRBD2 (6 bases). Germline assignment: CDR1 MNHEY and CDR2 SVGEGT. The CDR3 has 14 residues. Trimming stripped 2 bases from V and 10 bases from J, with 15 bases between. As DNA, the CDR3 is TGTGCCAGCAGTTACCGGGACTTCACGGGGGAGCAGTTCTTC. It specifies CASSYRDFTGEQFF.